One T cell receptor beta chain is described in this entry. Original processing methods: Amplification of reference gene primers provided the estimated nucleated cell counts. Sequenced by immunoSEQ multiplex PCR; TCRdb stores in-frame clones only, minus some. The V and J calls and the clone size are those of that table, but D and trimming were determined from the DNA. Of about 190,000 clones listed, about 86% are singletons. V was shortened by 7 bases and J by 6 bases, with 7 bases between the two germline ends. CDR1 SNHLY and CDR2 FYNNEI come from the germline V gene. The CDR3 length is 12 residues. This record belongs to a study of blood T cell repertoires in COVID-19. Study as a whole: In each case, the material was cDNA or gDNA derived from T cells, B-cell-depleted T cells, or PBMCs.

The sequencing sample was made of peripheral blood. This clonotype originated in a woman under 30 who had recovered from COVID-19. V gene TRBV2 combines with J gene TRBJ1-6; D is undetermined. The CDR3 bases are TGTGCCAGCAACGACTTTAATTCACCCCTCCACTTT. It encodes CASNDFNSPLHF.